Described below is a single TCR beta chain sequence and its context. The antigen is not known. During colonoscopy, one to two rectal pinch biopsies were collected. Profiled with immunoSEQ multiplex PCR; TCRdb holds only in-frame clones, not every one. The sample records 30,000 or so clones, about 81% being singletons. The data derive from a study of pediatric ulcerative colitis. Study findings and constraints: A couple of patients had blood samples with substantially reduced template counts. Blood-rectal clonal overlap within each person was significantly higher in ulcerative colitis patients than controls. Rectal pinch biopsies may include blood-derived T cells.

The sequencing input was gut tissue. The sequence was collected from a boy aged 5-17 years with mild ulcerative colitis.

In DNA form, the CDR3 reads TGTGCCAGCAGTGAAACAGCCTACGAGCAGTACTTC. It codes for CASSETAYEQYF. The genes are TRBV6-1 and TRBJ2-7, with no clear D. Looked up from germline, CDR1 is MNHNS and CDR2 is SASEGT. This CDR3 contains 12 residues. V dropped 2 bases and J dropped 2 bases, with 4 bases sitting between them.